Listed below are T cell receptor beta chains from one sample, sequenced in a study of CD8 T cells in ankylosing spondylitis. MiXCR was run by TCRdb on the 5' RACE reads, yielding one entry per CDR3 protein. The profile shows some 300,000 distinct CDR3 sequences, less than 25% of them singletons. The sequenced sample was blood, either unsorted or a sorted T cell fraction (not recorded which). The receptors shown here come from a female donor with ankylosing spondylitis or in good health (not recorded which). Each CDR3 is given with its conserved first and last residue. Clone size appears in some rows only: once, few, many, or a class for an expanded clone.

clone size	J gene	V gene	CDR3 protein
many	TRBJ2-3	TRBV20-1	CSAEASGGDTQYF
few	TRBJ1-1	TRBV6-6	CASSYPDRGNTEAFF
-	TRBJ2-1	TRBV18	CASSIGQGLGNEQFF
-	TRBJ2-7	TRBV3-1	CASSRDSNYEQYF
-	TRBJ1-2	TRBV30	CAWSARGTNYGYTF
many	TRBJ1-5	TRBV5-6	CASSLSRDSNQPQHF
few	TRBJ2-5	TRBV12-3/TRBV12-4	CASSLALSGRLQETQYF
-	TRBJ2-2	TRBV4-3	CASSQGDRARDTGELFF
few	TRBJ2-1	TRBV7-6	CASVGGTGTYNEQFF
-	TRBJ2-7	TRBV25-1	CASSPPEPSYEQYF
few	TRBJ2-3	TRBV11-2	CASSKGLAGVRGSTDTQYF
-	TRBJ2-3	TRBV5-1	CASSHGLARDTQYF
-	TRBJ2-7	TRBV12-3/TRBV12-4	CASSTLAGGSYEQYF
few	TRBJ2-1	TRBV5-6	CASSLSFDRHSGNEQFF
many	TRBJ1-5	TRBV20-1	CSARLTGGNQPQHF
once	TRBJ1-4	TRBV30	CAWNRSIKEKLFF
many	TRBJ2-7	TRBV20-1	CSAGYGTGGGEQYF
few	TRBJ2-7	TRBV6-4	CANDRQYF
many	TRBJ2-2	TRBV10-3	CAIRVDRDPTGELFF
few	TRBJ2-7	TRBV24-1	CATSQSGGSRQYF
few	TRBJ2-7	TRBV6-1	CASQRDGAGGSSYEQYF
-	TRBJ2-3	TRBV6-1	CASSATSGRARDTQYF
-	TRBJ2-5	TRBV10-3	CAISPLAGGLETQYF
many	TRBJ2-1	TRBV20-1	CSARDWYNEQFF
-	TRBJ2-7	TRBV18	CASSPTYPGYEQYF
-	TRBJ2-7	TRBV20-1	CSARGNRASGSYEQYF
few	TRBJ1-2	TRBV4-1	CASSQASPGLHLDYTF
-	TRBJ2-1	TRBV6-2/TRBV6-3	CASSRARGDPYNEQFF
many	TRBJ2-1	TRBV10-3	CAISVDSNNEQFF
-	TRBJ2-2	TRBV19	CASSIGGLAGVGTGELFF
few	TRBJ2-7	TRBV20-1	CSARGLAGLYEQYF
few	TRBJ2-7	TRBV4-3	CASSQDQVGRYEQYF
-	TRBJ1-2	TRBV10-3	CAISESGRVYYGYTF
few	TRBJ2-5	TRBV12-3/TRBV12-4	CASSSGTAQETQYF
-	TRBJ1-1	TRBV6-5	CASSYRTGEAFF
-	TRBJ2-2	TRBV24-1	CATSAMGGELFF
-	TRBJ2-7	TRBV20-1	CSAHRTGWYEQYF
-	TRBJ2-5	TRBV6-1	CASNDRPGETQYF
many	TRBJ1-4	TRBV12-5	CASGLSRDRGHETNEKLFF
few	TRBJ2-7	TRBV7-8	CASSLLGSGSDEQYF
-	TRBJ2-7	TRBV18	CASSPPRTGDYEQYF
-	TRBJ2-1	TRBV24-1	CATSDPGKRNEQFF
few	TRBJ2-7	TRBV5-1	CSSSLTGTSVYEQYF
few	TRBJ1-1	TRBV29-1	CSVETGPALLGAFF